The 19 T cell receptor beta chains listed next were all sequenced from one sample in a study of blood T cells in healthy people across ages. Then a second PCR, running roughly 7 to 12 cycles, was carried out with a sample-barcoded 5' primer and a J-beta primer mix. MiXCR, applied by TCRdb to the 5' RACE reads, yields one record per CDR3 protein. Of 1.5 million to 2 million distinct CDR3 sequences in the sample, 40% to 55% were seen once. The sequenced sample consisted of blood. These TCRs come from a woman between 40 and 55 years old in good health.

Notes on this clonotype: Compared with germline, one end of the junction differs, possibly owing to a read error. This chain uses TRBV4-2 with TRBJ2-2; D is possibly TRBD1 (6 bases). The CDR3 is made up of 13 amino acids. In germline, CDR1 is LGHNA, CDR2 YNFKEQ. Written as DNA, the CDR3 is TGTGCCAGCAGCCAAGGGGGGCCAGGGGAGCCGTTTTTT. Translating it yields CASSQGGPGEPFF.

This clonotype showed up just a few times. The CDR3 nucleotides read TGTGCCAGCAGCGCTGGGACAGGGACTTCTCAAGAGACCCAGTACTTC. Translating it yields CASSAGTGTSQETQYF. J is TRBJ2-5 and V is TRBV9; 9 nucleotides match TRBD1. V dropped 3 bases and J dropped 2; count of bases not matched to a gene: 8. The length of the CDR3 is 16 residues. CDR1 and CDR2 (germline): SGDLS, YYNGEE.

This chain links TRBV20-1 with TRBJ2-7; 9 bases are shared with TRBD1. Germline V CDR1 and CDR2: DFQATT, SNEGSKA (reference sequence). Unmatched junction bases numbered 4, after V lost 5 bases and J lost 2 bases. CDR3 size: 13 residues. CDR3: CSADRGFTYEQYF. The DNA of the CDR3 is TGCAGTGCTGACAGGGGGTTCACCTACGAGCAGTACTTC.

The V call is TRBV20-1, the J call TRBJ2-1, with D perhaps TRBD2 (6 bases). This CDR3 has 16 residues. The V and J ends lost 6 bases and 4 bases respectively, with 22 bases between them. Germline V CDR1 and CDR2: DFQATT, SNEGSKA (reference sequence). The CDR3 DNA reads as TGCAGTGCCCCCCCGCCGGGAGTAACGGGGTACAATGAGCAGTTCTTC. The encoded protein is CSAPPPGVTGYNEQFF.

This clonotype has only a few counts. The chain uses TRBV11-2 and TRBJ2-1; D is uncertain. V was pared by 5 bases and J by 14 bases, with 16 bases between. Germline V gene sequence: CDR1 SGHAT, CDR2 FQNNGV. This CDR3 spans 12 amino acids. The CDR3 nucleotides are TGTGCCAGCAGCCACCACCGGACGCTCGAGTTCTTC. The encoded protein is CASSHHRTLEFF.

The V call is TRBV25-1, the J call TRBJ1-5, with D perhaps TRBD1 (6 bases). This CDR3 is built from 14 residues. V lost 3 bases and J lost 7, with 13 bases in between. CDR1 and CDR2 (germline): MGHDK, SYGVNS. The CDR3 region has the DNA TGTGCCAGCAGTGAGTTTTCGGGGGGCCAGCCCCAGCATTTT. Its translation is CASSEFSGGQPQHF.

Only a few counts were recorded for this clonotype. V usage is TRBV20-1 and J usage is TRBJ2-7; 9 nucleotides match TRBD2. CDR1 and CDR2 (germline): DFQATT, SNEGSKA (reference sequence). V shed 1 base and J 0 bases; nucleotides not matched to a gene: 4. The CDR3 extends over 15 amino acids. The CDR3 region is CSARGQAGGSYEQYF. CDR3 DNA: TGCAGTGCTAGAGGGCAAGCGGGGGGCTCCTACGAGCAGTACTTC.

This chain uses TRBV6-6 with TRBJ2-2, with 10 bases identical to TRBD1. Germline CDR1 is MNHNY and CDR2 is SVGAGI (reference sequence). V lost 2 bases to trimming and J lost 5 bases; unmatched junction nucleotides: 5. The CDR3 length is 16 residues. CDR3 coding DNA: TGTGCCAGCAGTTACACAGGGACAGGGGTTACCGGGGAGCTGTTTTTT. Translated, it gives CASSYTGTGVTGELFF.

The CDR3 is CASSQGTSERYEQYF. The CDR3 DNA reads TGCGCCAGCAGCCAGGGGACGTCCGAGAGATACGAGCAGTACTTC. The chain recombines TRBV4-3 with TRBJ2-7; the D call may be TRBD1 or TRBD2 (5 bases each). The CDR3 runs 15 residues. Trimming stripped 3 bases from V and 4 bases from J, with 16 bases between. Germline V lookup: CDR1 LGHNA, CDR2 YSLEER.

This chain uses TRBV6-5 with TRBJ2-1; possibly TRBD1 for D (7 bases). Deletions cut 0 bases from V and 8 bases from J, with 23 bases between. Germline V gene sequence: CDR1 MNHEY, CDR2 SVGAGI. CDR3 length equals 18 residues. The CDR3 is CASSYSIPGDSFPDEQFF. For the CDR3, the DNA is TGTGCCAGCAGTTACTCGATTCCGGGGGACAGTTTTCCGGATGAGCAGTTCTTC.

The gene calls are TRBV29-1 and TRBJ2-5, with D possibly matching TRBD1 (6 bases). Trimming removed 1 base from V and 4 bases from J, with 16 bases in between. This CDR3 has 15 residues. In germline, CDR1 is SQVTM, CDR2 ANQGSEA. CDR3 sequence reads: CSVEVWDTSGETQYF. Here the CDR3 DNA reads TGCAGCGTTGAAGTCTGGGACACCTCGGGAGAGACCCAGTACTTC. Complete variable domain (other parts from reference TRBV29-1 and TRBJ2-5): SAVISQKPSRDICQRGTSLTIQCQVDSQVTMMFWYRQQPGQSLTLIATANQGSEATYESGFVIDKFPISRPNLTFSTLTVSNMSPEDSSIYLCSVEVWDTSGETQYFGPGTRLLVL.

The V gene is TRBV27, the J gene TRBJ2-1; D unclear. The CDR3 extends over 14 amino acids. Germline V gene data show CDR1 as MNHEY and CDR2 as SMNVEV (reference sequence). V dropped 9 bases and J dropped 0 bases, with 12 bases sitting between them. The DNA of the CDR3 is TGTGCCAGTGCTCTTGGGGTCTCCTACAATGAGCAGTTCTTC. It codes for CASALGVSYNEQFF.

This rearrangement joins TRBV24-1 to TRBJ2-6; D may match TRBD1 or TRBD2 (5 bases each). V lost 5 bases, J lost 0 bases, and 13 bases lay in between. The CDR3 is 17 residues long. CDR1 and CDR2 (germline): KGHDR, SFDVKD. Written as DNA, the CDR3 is TGTGCCACCAGTGGACTACAGGTCGACTCTGGGGCCAACGTCCTGACTTTC. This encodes CATSGLQVDSGANVLTF.

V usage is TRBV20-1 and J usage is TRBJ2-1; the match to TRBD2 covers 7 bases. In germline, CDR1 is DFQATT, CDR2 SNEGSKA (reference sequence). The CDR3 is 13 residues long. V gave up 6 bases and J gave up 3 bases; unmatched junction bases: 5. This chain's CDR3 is CSAPGGHYNEQFF. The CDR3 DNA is TGCAGTGCCCCGGGGGGTCACTACAATGAGCAGTTCTTC.

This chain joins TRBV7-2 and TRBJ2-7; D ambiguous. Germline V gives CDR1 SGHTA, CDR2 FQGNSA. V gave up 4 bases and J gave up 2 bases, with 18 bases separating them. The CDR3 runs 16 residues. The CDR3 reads CASSSTSRDTTYEQYF. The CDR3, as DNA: TGTGCCAGCAGCTCCACCAGCCGCGACACCACCTACGAGCAGTACTTC.

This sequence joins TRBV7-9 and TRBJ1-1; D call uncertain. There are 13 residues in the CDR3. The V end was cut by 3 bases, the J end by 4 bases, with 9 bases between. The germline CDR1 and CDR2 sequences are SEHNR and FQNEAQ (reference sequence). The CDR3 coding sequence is TGTGCCAGCAGCTTTGCCGTAGTCACTGAAGCTTTCTTT. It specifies CASSFAVVTEAFF.

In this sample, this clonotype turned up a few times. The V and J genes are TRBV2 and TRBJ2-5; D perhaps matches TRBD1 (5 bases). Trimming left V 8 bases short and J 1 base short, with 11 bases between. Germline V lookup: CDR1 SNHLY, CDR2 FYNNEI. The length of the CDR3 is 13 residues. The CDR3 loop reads CASAEGAQETQYF. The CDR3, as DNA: TGTGCCAGCGCCGAAGGGGCCCAAGAGACCCAGTACTTC. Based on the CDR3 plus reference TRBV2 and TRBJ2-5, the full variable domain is EPEVTQTPSHQVTQMGQEVILRCVPISNHLYFYWYRQILGQKVEFLVSFYNNEISEKSEIFDDQFSVERPDGSNFTLKIRSTKLEDSAMYFCASAEGAQETQYFGPGTRLLVL.

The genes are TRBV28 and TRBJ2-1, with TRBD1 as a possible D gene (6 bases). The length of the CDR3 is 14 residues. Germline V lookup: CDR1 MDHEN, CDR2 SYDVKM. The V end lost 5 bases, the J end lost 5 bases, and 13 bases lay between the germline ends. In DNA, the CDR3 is TGTGCCAGCAGTCCGCCGGGACAACACAATGAGCAGTTCTTC. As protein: CASSPPGQHNEQFF. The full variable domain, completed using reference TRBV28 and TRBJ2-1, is DVKVTQSSRYLVKRTGEKVFLECVQDMDHENMFWYRQDPGLGLRLIYFSYDVKMKEKGDIPEGYSVSREKKERFSLILESASTNQTSMYLCASSPPGQHNEQFFGPGTRLTVL.

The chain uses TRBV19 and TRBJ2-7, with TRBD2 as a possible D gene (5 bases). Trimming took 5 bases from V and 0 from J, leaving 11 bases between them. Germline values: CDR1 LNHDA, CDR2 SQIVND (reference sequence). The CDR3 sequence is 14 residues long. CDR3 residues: CASSVRAPSYEQYF. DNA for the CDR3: TGTGCCAGTAGTGTGAGGGCACCCTCCTACGAGCAGTACTTC.